This entry lists 25 T cell receptor beta chains sequenced from one sample in a study of CD8+ T cells in alopecia areata. The treatment was: oral pan-JAK inhibitor, 5-10 mg twice daily. After isolation, RNA underwent reverse transcription to generate cDNA as the sequencing template. Sequenced by immunoSEQ multiplex PCR; TCRdb stores in-frame clones only, minus some. This sample yields a few hundred thousand clones, of which under 70% are seen a single time; approximately 1.2% belongs to the top ten. The sample consisted of CD4+ T cells sorted from blood, taken at week 44, from a patient treated with tofacitinib. These receptor sequences come from a human donor with alopecia areata.

The chain employs TRBV5-6 and TRBJ2-6; 8 positions agree with TRBD1. Trimming took 4 bases from V and 2 from J; bases not matched to a gene: 5. Germline values: CDR1 SGHDT, CDR2 YYEEEE. This CDR3 spans 16 amino acids. The CDR3 DNA sequence: TGTGCCAGCAGCCCGGTACAGGGGGCTGGGGCCAACGTCCTGACTTTC. Translated: CASSPVQGAGANVLTF.

The gene calls are TRBV12-5 and TRBJ1-4; TRBD1 aligns across 8 bases. The CDR3 loop spans 12 amino acids. Germline V gene lookup returns CDR1 LGHNT and CDR2 FRNRAP. J lost 8 bases, V lost 8 bases, and 4 bases had no gene match. The CDR3 is CASRQGYEKLFF. DNA for the CDR3: TGTGCTAGTCGACAGGGGTACGAAAAACTGTTTTTT.

The CDR3 reads CASSGLGGSVYGYTF. The DNA of the CDR3 is TGTGCCAGCAGTGGATTGGGGGGTAGCGTCTATGGCTACACCTTC. The gene calls are TRBV2 and TRBJ1-2, with D possibly TRBD1 on 5 matching bases. Deletions cut 4 bases from V and 4 bases from J, with 16 bases between. There are 15 residues in the CDR3. Germline V lookup: CDR1 SNHLY, CDR2 FYNNEI.

The chain uses TRBV12-5 and TRBJ2-2, with D perhaps TRBD1 or TRBD2 (5 bases each). The germline V gene encodes CDR1 LGHNT and CDR2 FRNRAP. This CDR3 has 14 residues. V lost 4 bases and J lost 4, with 10 bases in between. The CDR3 DNA reads as TGTGCTAGTGGTTCGGGGACCGGCACCGGGGAGCTGTTTTTT. It specifies CASGSGTGTGELFF.

The genes are TRBV11-3 and TRBJ2-1, with D maybe TRBD1 (5 bases). The CDR3 length is 16 residues. V was trimmed by 5 bases and J by 8 bases, leaving 22 bases between them. Germline CDR1 and CDR2: SGHNT and YENEEA. The CDR3 is CASSDQGVQGVDEQFF. The CDR3 DNA is TGTGCCAGCAGCGACCAGGGTGTCCAAGGAGTGGATGAGCAGTTCTTC.

The J gene is TRBJ2-7, the V gene TRBV29-1; TRBD2 is a possible D gene (5 bases). With 7 bases removed from V and 6 bases from J, the gap between germline ends came to 22 bases. This CDR3 region has 14 residues. Looked up from germline, CDR1 is SQVTM and CDR2 is ANQGSEA. The CDR3 sequence is CSGTLGEPAPEQYF. The CDR3 DNA is TGCAGCGGAACGTTGGGAGAGCCCGCCCCCGAGCAGTACTTC.

The chain carries TRBV29-1 and TRBJ2-2; 7 bases map to TRBD1. This CDR3 has 13 amino acids. Germline V gene lookup returns CDR1 SQVTM and CDR2 ANQGSEA. With V trimmed by 4 bases and J by 1 base, 0 bases remained unmatched. CDR3 sequence reads: CSVGQGNTGELFF. As DNA, the CDR3 is TGCAGCGTTGGACAGGGGAACACCGGGGAGCTGTTTTTT.

V gene TRBV28 combines with J gene TRBJ1-2, with a tentative D call TRBD1 (6 bases). V was trimmed by 6 bases and J by 6 bases, leaving 14 bases between them. Germline V gene data show CDR1 as MDHEN and CDR2 as SYDVKM. The CDR3 totals 13 residues. This CDR3 reads CASRKPNRDGYTF. CDR3 coding DNA: TGTGCCAGCAGAAAACCCAACAGGGATGGCTACACCTTC.

The genes are TRBV4-2 and TRBJ1-1; no firm D call. Trimming left V 0 bases short and J 1 base short, with 6 bases between. Germline loops: CDR1 LGHNA, CDR2 YNFKEQ. The CDR3 has 14 amino acids. This chain's CDR3 is CASSQEDRNTEAFF. The CDR3 DNA is TGTGCCAGCAGCCAAGAAGATCGGAACACTGAAGCTTTCTTT.

The V gene is TRBV10-3, the J gene TRBJ1-1, with D perhaps matching TRBD1 (5 bases). The germline V gene encodes CDR1 ENHRY and CDR2 SYGVKD. Trimming removed 6 bases from V and 5 bases from J, with 13 bases in between. The CDR3 loop spans 13 amino acids. The CDR3 sequence is CAIRSGGMTEAFF. The CDR3 DNA reads TGTGCCATCAGATCGGGGGGAATGACTGAAGCTTTCTTT.

The J gene is TRBJ2-7, the V gene TRBV4-3; D is ambiguous. Trimming shortened V by 0 bases and J by 3 bases, and 9 bases separated the two germline ends. Germline CDR1 is LGHNA and CDR2 is YSLEER. The CDR3 has 14 residues. CDR3 nucleotide sequence: TGCGCCAGCAGCCAAGAAATGGCCCACTACGAGCAGTACTTC. Its protein is CASSQEMAHYEQYF.

This clone showed up just once. The V and J genes are TRBV10-3 and TRBJ2-2, with D maybe TRBD2 (5 bases). V was trimmed by 3 bases and J by 3 bases, leaving 14 bases between them. From germline, CDR1 is ENHRY and CDR2 SYGVKD. The CDR3 consists of 16 residues. CDR3 loop: CAISDYGLRDTGELFF. The CDR3 coding sequence is TGTGCCATCAGTGACTACGGACTTAGGGACACCGGGGAGCTGTTTTTT.

This rearrangement joins TRBV5-1 to TRBJ2-3, with 12 bases lining up with TRBD2. The junction had 4 bases not matched to a gene; V was cut back by 0 bases and J by 5 bases. The CDR3 consists of 16 residues. Germline V gene sequence: CDR1 SGHRS, CDR2 YFSETQ. The CDR3: CASSLGLAGAKDTQYF. CDR3 DNA: TGCGCCAGCAGCTTGGGACTAGCGGGGGCGAAAGATACGCAGTATTTT.

V is TRBV23-1 and J is TRBJ1-4; D possibly corresponds to TRBD1 (5 bases). TRBV23-1 is flagged as an ORF with uncertain function. V lost 10 bases, J lost 7 bases, and 16 bases lay in between. The CDR3 runs 13 residues. CDR3 sequence: CANWRTRGEKLFF. The CDR3 bases are TGCGCCAACTGGAGGACACGCGGTGAAAAACTGTTTTTT.

The chain carries TRBV7-9 and TRBJ2-4; D not certain. Germline V gives CDR1 SEHNR, CDR2 FQNEAQ (reference sequence). This CDR3 spans 15 amino acids. V was pared by 5 bases and J by 0 bases, with 11 bases between. The CDR3 protein is CASSLSAVAKNIQYF. CDR3 DNA: TGTGCCAGCAGCCTTTCAGCCGTAGCCAAAAACATTCAGTACTTC.

As concerns this clone: Other DNA sequences within the sample encode an identical CDR3. The chain combines TRBV30 with TRBJ2-7, with a weak D call TRBD1 (6 bases). The CDR3 loop spans 15 amino acids. The V end lost 3 bases, the J end lost 2 bases, and 17 bases lay between the germline ends. Germline CDR1 reads GTSNPN; CDR2 reads SVGIG (reference sequence). The CDR3 is CAWRPGHQPPYEQYF. The CDR3 DNA follows: TGTGCCTGGAGACCGGGACACCAACCGCCCTACGAGCAGTACTTC.

As for this clone: A read error may produce the germline difference seen at one junction end. The rearrangement uses TRBV6-5 and TRBJ2-2, with a weak D call TRBD1 (6 bases). Germline V gene sequence: CDR1 MNHEY, CDR2 SVGAGI. The CDR3 is 14 residues long. The CDR3: CASSYTGNPGELFF. As DNA, the CDR3 is TGTGCCAGCAGTTACACAGGGAACCCCGGGGAGCTGTTTTTT.

There are a few counts of this clone. The chain combines TRBV7-2 with TRBJ2-5; TRBD2 agrees at 7 bases. V lost 5 bases, J lost 5 bases, and 8 bases stayed unmatched. The CDR3 runs to 14 residues. From germline, CDR1 is SGHTA and CDR2 FQGNSA. Here the CDR3 reads CASSLSGAPETQYF. The CDR3 DNA is TGTGCCAGCAGCCTGAGCGGGGCCCCTGAGACCCAGTACTTC.

This chain connects TRBV13 to TRBJ1-6; the D is unclear. The CDR3 spans 14 residues. Trimming stripped 1 base from V and 10 bases from J, with 11 bases between. In germline, CDR1 is PRHDT, CDR2 FYEKMQ (reference sequence). CDR3 protein: CASSLVVTGSPLHF. The DNA for the CDR3 is TGTGCCAGCAGCTTAGTTGTTACTGGATCACCCCTCCACTTT. The full variable domain, with the rest looked up from reference TRBV13 and TRBJ1-6, is AAGVIQSPRHLIKEKRETATLKCYPIPRHDTVYWYQQGPGQDPQFLISFYEKMQSDKGSIPDRFSAQQFSDYHSELNMSSLELGDSALYFCASSLVVTGSPLHFGNGTRLTVT.

This chain uses TRBV29-1 with TRBJ2-3; 8 bases map to TRBD1. Trimming removed 7 bases from V and 2 bases from J; junction bases left unmatched: 5. The CDR3 contains 13 residues. CDR1 SQVTM and CDR2 ANQGSEA come from the germline V gene. CDR3 sequence (DNA): TGCAGCGCCCTGGACAGGGACACAGATACGCAGTATTTT. It codes for CSALDRDTDTQYF.

The table lists this clone with a count of one. The rearrangement links TRBV25-1 to TRBJ2-1, with D uncertain. Germline assignment: CDR1 MGHDK and CDR2 SYGVNS. This CDR3 spans 15 amino acids. V dropped 1 base and J dropped 4 bases, with 11 bases sitting between them. For the CDR3, the DNA is TGTGCCAGCAGTGAATCTGCCCTACGGTACAATGAGCAGTTCTTC. It yields the protein CASSESALRYNEQFF.

The chain links TRBV29-1 to TRBJ2-4; 10 bases line up with TRBD1. Looked up from germline, CDR1 is SQVTM and CDR2 is ANQGSEA. The CDR3 covers 15 residues. Losses at the gene ends were 5 bases for V and 4 bases for J; bases not matched to a gene: 8. The CDR3 DNA is TGCAGCGTTTCCGGGACAGGGGCCCCGAAAAACATTCAGTACTTC. Translating gives CSVSGTGAPKNIQYF.

The gene calls are TRBV28 and TRBJ2-3; D is unclear. This CDR3 spans 11 amino acids. Germline values: CDR1 MDHEN, CDR2 SYDVKM. Deletions cut 1 base from V and 9 bases from J, with 5 bases between. CDR3 protein: CASSLSETQYF. The CDR3 nucleotides read TGTGCCAGCAGTTTATCGGAGACGCAGTATTTT.

As DNA, the CDR3 is TGTGCCTGGACTCACCGGACAGGGGCTGGAAACACCATATATTTT. Residues: CAWTHRTGAGNTIYF. This sequence joins TRBV30 and TRBJ1-3; 9 positions match TRBD1. This CDR3 contains 15 residues. Trimming at V came to 4 bases and at J to 2 bases, leaving 6 bases not matched to a gene. Germline V gene sequence: CDR1 GTSNPN, CDR2 SVGIG (reference sequence).

The chain carries TRBV5-6 and TRBJ2-6; D possibly corresponds to TRBD1 (5 bases). Germline loops: CDR1 SGHDT, CDR2 YYEEEE. The CDR3 is 18 residues long. Trimming cost V 5 bases and J 0 bases, with 18 bases left between them. The CDR3 nucleotides are TGTGCCAGCAGTTCAGACATCACAGGCCTCTCTGGGGCCAACGTCCTGACTTTC. It codes for CASSSDITGLSGANVLTF. Based on the CDR3 plus reference TRBV5-6 and TRBJ2-6, the full variable domain is DAGVTQSPTHLIKTRGQQVTLRCSPKSGHDTVSWYQQALGQGPQFIFQYYEEEERQRGNFPDRFSGHQFPNYSSELNVNALLLGDSALYLCASSSDITGLSGANVLTFGAGSRLTVL.